This TCR beta chain was profiled in a study of blood T cell repertoires in COVID-19. Study-level background: Samples taken during acute and convalescent COVID-19 were collected in the United States, Italy and Spain. T cells, B-cell-depleted T cells, or PBMCs supplied cDNA or gDNA.

Original analysis: Estimation of nucleated cell counts relied on the amplification of reference gene primers. Profiled with immunoSEQ multiplex PCR; TCRdb holds only in-frame clones, not every one. For V, J and clone size, that table is used; D and trimming come from the DNA. The table shows more than 200,000 clones, with 75% to 90% occurring only once. Trimming removed 0 bases at V and 1 base at J, with 10 bases between. Germline V gene sequence: CDR1 SGHDN, CDR2 FVKESK. The CDR3 sequence is 16 residues long. This sequence originates from a young man with active or convalescent COVID-19. The rearrangement uses TRBV14 and TRBJ2-1, with a possible D match to TRBD1 (7 bases). Sequencing was done on a sample of peripheral blood. This CDR3 is CASSQEPGGSYNEQFF. The DNA for the CDR3 is TGTGCCAGCAGCCAAGAGCCAGGGGGGTCCTACAATGAGCAGTTCTTC.